The 14 T cell receptor beta chains below come from one sample, sequenced in a study of blood T cell repertoires in COVID-19. Some clones are missing from TCRdb's copy, which holds only in-frame ones; the method was immunoSEQ multiplex PCR. The sample lists about 200,000 clones, roughly 84% occurring once. Sequencing input: peripheral blood. Receptor source: a man aged 50 to 59 with COVID-19, enrolled during active disease.

The CDR3 protein is CASSGRDRAFYNEQFF. The CDR3, as DNA: TGTGCCAGCAGTGGGCGGGACAGGGCTTTTTACAATGAGCAGTTCTTC. The genes are TRBV28 and TRBJ2-1, with 9 nucleotides matching TRBD1. There are 16 residues in the CDR3. V trimming: 5 bases; J trimming: 4 bases; junction bases outside the gene matches: 9. CDR1 is MDHEN and CDR2 is SYDVKM in the germline V gene.

This chain uses TRBV28 with TRBJ1-2, with D tentatively TRBD1 (5 bases). The length of the CDR3 is 13 residues. Trimming shortened V by 7 bases and J by 5 bases, and 14 bases separated the two germline ends. CDR1 and CDR2 from the germline V gene are MDHEN and SYDVKM. The CDR3 is CASTPGQNYGYTF. The CDR3 coding sequence is TGTGCCAGCACCCCCGGACAAAATTATGGCTACACCTTC.

The table lists this clone with a count of one. The gene calls are TRBV7-2 and TRBJ2-7; D remains unclear. The length of the CDR3 is 14 residues. Germline lookup yields CDR1 SGHTA and CDR2 FQGNSA. V was pared by 1 base and J by 0 bases, with 7 bases between. The CDR3 protein is CASSLDPSSYEQYF. In nucleotides, the CDR3 is TGTGCCAGCAGCTTAGACCCTAGCTCCTACGAGCAGTACTTC.

J is TRBJ2-1 and V is TRBV5-1; 8 positions agree with TRBD2. CDR1 is SGHRS, CDR2 YFSETQ, per germline. After removal of 0 bases from V and 0 bases from J, the junction contained 8 bases not matched to a gene. The CDR3 contains 18 residues. CDR3 region: CASSLGLARKSSYNEQFF. The CDR3 bases are TGCGCCAGCAGCTTGGGACTAGCGCGAAAAAGCTCCTACAATGAGCAGTTCTTC.

V gene TRBV30 combines with J gene TRBJ2-7; 10 nucleotides match TRBD2. Germline CDR1 GTSNPN, CDR2 SVGIG (reference sequence). CDR3 length equals 14 residues. J was trimmed by 10 bases and V by 1 base; bases with no gene match: 10. CDR3 sequence (DNA): TGTGCCTGGAGTGGTGTCGTAGCGGGAGGCGGTCAGTACTTC. This gives the protein CAWSGVVAGGGQYF.

A single count supports this clone. The V call is TRBV5-1, the J call TRBJ2-3; a possible D gene is TRBD2 (6 bases). V was trimmed by 0 bases and J by 0 bases, leaving 11 bases between them. Germline V CDR1 and CDR2: SGHRS, YFSETQ. The CDR3 spans 16 residues. CDR3 region: CASSLVRGSSTDTQYF. The CDR3 DNA is TGCGCCAGCAGCTTGGTGCGGGGATCTAGCACAGATACGCAGTATTTT. Using reference TRBV5-1 and TRBJ2-3 for the parts outside the CDR3, the full variable domain is KAGVTQTPRYLIKTRGQQVTLSCSPISGHRSVSWYQQTPGQGLQFLFEYFSETQRNKGNFPGRFSGRQFSNSRSEMNVSTLELGDSALYLCASSLVRGSSTDTQYFGPGTRLTVL.

In regard to this clone: This sample includes further DNA sequences coding for the same CDR3. The gene calls are TRBV7-6 and TRBJ2-2; 7 positions match TRBD1. Germline CDR1 is SGHVS and CDR2 is FNYEAQ. The CDR3 runs 16 residues. V dropped 0 bases and J dropped 1; count of bases not matched to a gene: 2. CDR3 loop: CASSLAGTVNTGELFF. Here the CDR3 DNA reads TGTGCCAGCAGCTTAGCGGGGACAGTGAACACCGGGGAGCTGTTTTTT.

The rearrangement uses TRBV6-6 and TRBJ1-2, with D uncertain. This CDR3 spans 13 amino acids. Germline CDR1 reads MNHNY; CDR2 reads SVGAGI (reference sequence). V lost 5 bases and J lost 5, with 12 bases in between. CDR3 loop: CASSTGMEYGYTF. In nucleotides, the CDR3 is TGTGCCAGCAGTACGGGGATGGAATATGGCTACACCTTC.

This sequence joins TRBV7-2 and TRBJ2-3; 16 bases match TRBD2. J was trimmed by 4 bases and V by 5 bases; bases with no gene match: 12. The CDR3 length is 19 residues. Germline V gene lookup returns CDR1 SGHTA and CDR2 FQGNSA. The CDR3 is CASSGSGTSGGALSDTQYF. DNA of the CDR3: TGTGCCAGCAGCGGCTCCGGGACTAGCGGGGGGGCTCTCTCAGATACGCAGTATTTT.

The rearrangement uses TRBV12-3 or TRBV12-4 and TRBJ1-1; D may be TRBD1 (5 bases). The germline V and J ends were trimmed by 6 bases and 1 base, with 9 bases remaining between them. This CDR3 contains 13 residues. CDR3 sequence reads: CASRSTENTEAFF. The DNA for the CDR3 is TGTGCCAGCAGATCGACAGAGAACACTGAAGCTTTCTTT.

This chain uses TRBV11-3 with TRBJ2-2; 7 bases align to TRBD2. Germline lookup yields CDR1 SGHNT and CDR2 YENEEA. V shed 5 bases and J 11 bases; nucleotides not matched to a gene: 11. The CDR3 runs to 14 residues. CDR3 residues: CASSPPTGAGELFF. In DNA, the CDR3 is TGTGCCAGCAGCCCCCCCACGGGAGCGGGAGAGCTGTTTTTT.

A few counts support this clone. V is TRBV5-1 and J is TRBJ2-7; perhaps TRBD1 as D (6 bases). The CDR3 has 14 amino acids. Germline assignment: CDR1 SGHRS and CDR2 YFSETQ. The V end was cut by 3 bases, the J end by 2 bases, with 12 bases between. CDR3 loop: CASSSSGTTYEQYF. Here the CDR3 DNA reads TGCGCCAGCAGCTCCTCCGGGACAACCTACGAGCAGTACTTC.

The CDR3 is CASSQALAGGLGDTQYF. For the CDR3, the DNA is TGTGCCAGCAGCCAAGCCCTAGCGGGAGGGCTGGGGGATACGCAGTATTTT. This sequence joins TRBV3-1 (or the pseudogene TRBV3-2) and TRBJ2-3; 12 bases line up with TRBD2. This CDR3 has 17 residues. The trim removed 1 base at V and 6 bases at J, leaving 8 bases unmatched. The germline CDR1 and CDR2 sequences are LGHDT and YNNKEL (reference sequence).

The J gene is TRBJ1-1, the V gene TRBV27; tentatively, D is TRBD1 (5 bases). The V and J ends lost 5 bases and 1 base respectively, with 17 bases between them. The CDR3 has 16 residues. The germline CDR1 and CDR2 sequences are MNHEY and SMNVEV (reference sequence). CDR3 amino acids: CASSPHRGTANTEAFF. In DNA, the CDR3 is TGTGCCAGCAGTCCTCATAGAGGGACTGCGAACACTGAAGCTTTCTTT.